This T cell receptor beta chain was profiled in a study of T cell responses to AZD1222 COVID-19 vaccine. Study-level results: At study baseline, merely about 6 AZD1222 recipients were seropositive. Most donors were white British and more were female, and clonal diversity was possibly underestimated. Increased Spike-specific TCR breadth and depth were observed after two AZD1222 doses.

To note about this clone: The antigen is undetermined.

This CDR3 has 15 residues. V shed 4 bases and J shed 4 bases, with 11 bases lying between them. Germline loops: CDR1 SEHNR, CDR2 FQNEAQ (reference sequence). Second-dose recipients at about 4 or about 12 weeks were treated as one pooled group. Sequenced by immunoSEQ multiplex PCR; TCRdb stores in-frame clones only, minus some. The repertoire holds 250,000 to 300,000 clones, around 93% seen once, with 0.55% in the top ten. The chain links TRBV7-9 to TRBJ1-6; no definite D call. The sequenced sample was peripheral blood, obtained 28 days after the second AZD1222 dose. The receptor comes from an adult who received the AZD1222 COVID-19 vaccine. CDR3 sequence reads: CASSSPTEYNSPLHF. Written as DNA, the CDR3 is TGTGCCAGCAGCTCCCCGACCGAGTATAATTCACCCCTCCACTTT.